This T cell receptor beta chain was retrieved from a study of shared clonotypes between healthy human individuals. Study in general: Samples came from a couple of female and a few male donors aged 18 to 49. Study findings and constraints: Blood was the only sampled material, and tissue repertoires likely differ. There were few donors, and this limited the genetic and exposure-history diversity represented.

The study drew all its donors from Caucasian adults living in Nashville, Tennessee. Measured with immunoSEQ multiplex PCR; TCRdb has only the in-frame clones, and not every one. The table lists more than 450,000 clones, about four fifths of them singletons, with 10% to 15% in the top ten. For this clone: The target antigen is unknown.

V was shortened by 5 bases and J by 3 bases, with 12 bases between the two germline ends. The CDR3 extends over 14 amino acids. Germline V gene data show CDR1 as SGHTA and CDR2 as FQGNSA. Sequencing was carried out using PBMCs. This TCR came from a woman in her forties in good health. Some clones in this sample may be carry-over from other donors' samples. The gene calls are TRBV7-2 and TRBJ2-3; the D is unclear. Here the CDR3 DNA reads TGTGCCAGCAGCCCCGGTAGTTGGACAGATACGCAGTATTTT. It specifies CASSPGSWTDTQYF.